This T cell receptor beta chain was sequenced in a study of CD8+ T cells in alopecia areata. Per the germline V gene, CDR1 is SGHDT and CDR2 is YYEEEE. Trimming took off 0 bases at V and 1 base at J, with 8 bases between the two ends. This CDR3 contains 16 residues. Isolated RNA was reverse transcribed into cDNA used as the sequencing template. TCRdb's table, derived via immunoSEQ multiplex PCR, lists solely in-frame clones and lacks some. The sample has about 120,000 clones, roughly two thirds seen once. The clonotype was recovered from a human donor in good health. The chain couples TRBV5-6 to TRBJ1-6; D is possibly TRBD1 (5 bases). The sequenced sample was CD4+ T cells sorted from blood. This CDR3 is CASSLGWTSYNSPLHF. CDR3 DNA: TGTGCCAGCAGCTTGGGGTGGACATCCTATAATTCACCCCTCCACTTT.